This T cell receptor beta chain comes out of a study of CXCR3-negative and CXCR3-positive naive CD8 T cells. Whole-study findings and limits: CXCR3 expression partially decreased after cryopreservation; most assays used fresh PBMCs. Memory cells diverged, while naive CXCR3-positive and CXCR3-negative cells had similar TRBV-TRBJ usage. Naive cells with CXCR3 showed TRB CDR3s that were more hydrophobic than those in CXCR3-negative naive cells.

This CDR3 is built from 15 residues. Germline CDR1 reads SQVTM; CDR2 reads ANQGSEA. TRB cDNA libraries were made by UMI-labeled 5' RACE. TCRdb re-called the 5' RACE reads, yielding one record per CDR3 amino acid sequence without DNA. The sample holds over 40,000 distinct CDR3 sequences. In regard to this clonotype: No antigen is known for it.

Phenotypically, naive CD8+ T cells corresponded to CD45RO-CCR7+CD27+CD95-. The sequencing sample was made of naive CXCR3- CD8+ T cells from blood. Subset of the sample: CD45RO-CCR7+CD27+CD95- naive CD8+ T cells lacking CXCR3 (TNR3-). This receptor was obtained from a human donor in good health. Some clones in this sample may be carry-over from other donors' samples. This chain uses TRBV29-1 with TRBJ2-7; TCRdb's assignment of TRBD1 cannot be checked, as there is no DNA. CDR3 region: CSVPIVRGSSYEQYF.